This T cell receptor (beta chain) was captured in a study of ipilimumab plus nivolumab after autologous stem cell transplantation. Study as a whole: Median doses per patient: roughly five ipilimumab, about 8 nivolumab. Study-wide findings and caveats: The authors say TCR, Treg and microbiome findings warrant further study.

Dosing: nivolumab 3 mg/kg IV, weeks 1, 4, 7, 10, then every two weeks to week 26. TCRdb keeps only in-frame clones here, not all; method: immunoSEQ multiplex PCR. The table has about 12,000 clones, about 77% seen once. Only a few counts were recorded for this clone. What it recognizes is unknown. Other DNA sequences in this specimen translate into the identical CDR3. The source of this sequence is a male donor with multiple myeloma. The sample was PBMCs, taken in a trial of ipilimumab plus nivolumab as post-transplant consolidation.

CDR3 protein: CASSQAAGPNYGYTF. In nucleotides, the CDR3 is TGTGCCAGCAGCCAAGCGGCAGGGCCTAACTATGGCTACACCTTC. The V and J genes are TRBV14 and TRBJ1-2, with D possibly TRBD1 on 5 matching bases. V lost 1 base to trimming and J lost 0 bases, with 9 bases between them. This CDR3 has 15 amino acids. Per germline, CDR1 SGHDN and CDR2 FVKESK.